The 31 T cell receptor beta chains below were found in one sample sequenced in a study of blood T cell repertoires in COVID-19. Some clones are missing from TCRdb's copy, which holds only in-frame ones; the method was immunoSEQ multiplex PCR. The sample records tens of thousands of clones, around 83% being singletons. Sequenced material: peripheral blood. Every receptor here comes from a woman in her sixties or seventies with acute or convalescent COVID-19.

CDR3 residues: CASSRGTGDLYEQYF. The CDR3 nucleotides read TGTGCCAGCAGCCGAGGGACAGGAGATTTGTACGAGCAGTACTTC. V is TRBV5-4 and J is TRBJ2-7; TRBD1 aligns across 8 bases. Germline CDR1 reads SGHNT; CDR2 reads YYREEE (reference sequence). This CDR3 contains 15 residues. With V trimmed by 4 bases and J by 4 bases, 10 bases remained unmatched.

This clone appeared a single time. The sample contains more than one DNA sequence encoding this CDR3. The chain carries TRBV5-1 and TRBJ1-1, with TRBD1 as a possible D gene (6 bases). The CDR3 contains 13 residues. Germline V gene data show CDR1 as SGHRS and CDR2 as YFSETQ. The V end lost 4 bases, the J end lost 1 base, and 8 bases lay between the germline ends. In DNA, the CDR3 is TGCGCCAGCAGCCTGACAGGGAACACTGAAGCTTTCTTT. Protein: CASSLTGNTEAFF.

V is TRBV6-5 and J is TRBJ2-1; D possibly corresponds to TRBD1 (6 bases). The ends were cut back, 8 bases at V and 10 bases at J, with 15 bases in the middle. This CDR3 contains 12 residues. Germline V gives CDR1 MNHEY, CDR2 SVGAGI. CDR3 in DNA: TGTGCCAGCGGCCCGCCTGGGGGCGAGCAGTTCTTC. Its translation: CASGPPGGEQFF.

This rearrangement joins TRBV29-1 to TRBJ2-3; tentative D call: TRBD2 (7 bases). CDR1 SQVTM and CDR2 ANQGSEA come from the germline V gene. The V and J ends lost 8 bases and 4 bases respectively, with 13 bases between them. CDR3 size: 12 residues. The CDR3 is CSFTGRADTQYF. In DNA, the CDR3 is TGCAGCTTCACAGGGAGGGCAGATACGCAGTATTTT.

This clone was seen only a few times. In nucleotides, the CDR3 is TGTGCCAGCGGAGCGGGAGAGGTCGGGGAGCTGTTTTTT. Its protein is CASGAGEVGELFF. The V call is TRBV2, the J call TRBJ2-2; 8 bases align to TRBD2. The V gene's germline CDR1 is SNHLY and CDR2 FYNNEI. J lost 7 bases, V lost 8 bases, and 6 bases had no gene match. The CDR3 is 13 residues long. The variable domain in full, with the rest retrieved from reference TRBV2 and TRBJ2-2, is EPEVTQTPSHQVTQMGQEVILRCVPISNHLYFYWYRQILGQKVEFLVSFYNNEISEKSEIFDDQFSVERPDGSNFTLKIRSTKLEDSAMYFCASGAGEVGELFFGEGSRLTVL.

The chain uses TRBV18 and TRBJ1-1; D gene unclear. V lost 4 bases and J lost 0, with 12 bases in between. The germline V gene encodes CDR1 KGHSH and CDR2 LQKENI. The CDR3 is 15 amino acids. As DNA, the CDR3 is TGTGCCAGCTCACAAGACGGGGAGATGAACACTGAAGCTTTCTTT. Encoded protein: CASSQDGEMNTEAFF.

The genes are TRBV5-1 and TRBJ1-2, with D perhaps matching TRBD1 (6 bases). The germline V gene has CDR1 SGHRS and CDR2 YFSETQ. Trimming left V 4 bases short and J 6 bases short, with 16 bases between. This CDR3 is 14 amino acids long. The CDR3 region is CASSANAGVDGYTF. CDR3 nucleotide sequence: TGCGCCAGCAGCGCCAACGCAGGGGTAGATGGCTACACCTTC.

V and J are TRBV7-9 and TRBJ2-7, with 9 bases that match TRBD1. The CDR3 runs to 16 residues. The J segment lost 2 bases and the V segment lost 5 bases, leaving 10 bases of the junction unmatched. CDR1 and CDR2 (germline): SEHNR, FQNEAQ (reference sequence). CDR3: CASSPMGQGDPYEQYF. The CDR3 nucleotides read TGTGCCAGCAGCCCGATGGGACAGGGCGATCCCTACGAGCAGTACTTC. The variable domain in full, completed from reference TRBV7-9 and TRBJ2-7, reads DTGVSQNPRHKITKRGQNVTFRCDPISEHNRLYWYRQTLGQGPEFLTYFQNEAQLEKSRLLSDRFSAERPKGSFSTLEIQRTEQGDSAMYLCASSPMGQGDPYEQYFGPGTRLTVT.

The CDR3 region is CASRQGVRGYTF. DNA for the CDR3: TGTGCCAGCAGGCAGGGGGTTCGCGGCTACACCTTC. V and J are TRBV28 and TRBJ1-2, with TRBD1 matching 7 bases. The V gene end was trimmed by 6 bases and the J gene end by 8 bases; junction bases not matched to a gene: 6. Germline CDR1 is MDHEN and CDR2 is SYDVKM. The CDR3 consists of 12 residues.

The chain links TRBV15 to TRBJ1-4; D may be TRBD1 (6 bases). In germline, CDR1 is LNHNV, CDR2 YYDKDF (reference sequence). V was shortened by 5 bases and J by 6 bases, with 13 bases between the two germline ends. The CDR3 covers 14 residues. This CDR3 reads CATSLGGVYEKLFF. The DNA for the CDR3 is TGTGCCACCAGCCTTGGGGGCGTATATGAAAAACTGTTTTTT.

The chain links TRBV4-1 to TRBJ1-5, with D tentatively TRBD1 (6 bases). Trimming shortened V by 1 base and J by 2 bases, and 15 bases separated the two germline ends. Germline V gives CDR1 MGHRA, CDR2 YSYEKL. This CDR3 has 17 amino acids. The CDR3 nucleotides are TGCGCCAGCAGCCAAGCCTACAGGGTAGAGGGCAATCAGCCCCAGCATTTT. Translated: CASSQAYRVEGNQPQHF.

The chain links TRBV7-3 to TRBJ1-1, with 10 positions matching TRBD1. Trimming took 2 bases from V and 7 from J; bases not matched to a gene: 10. This CDR3 region has 16 residues. The germline V gene has CDR1 SGHTA and CDR2 FQGTGA. In DNA, the CDR3 is TGTGCCAGCAGCTTACTACCGGGACAGGGGCCATATGAAGCTTTCTTT. Translating gives CASSLLPGQGPYEAFF.

The chain recombines TRBV5-4 with TRBJ1-1; D ambiguous. This CDR3 is built from 15 residues. Trimming pared 1 base from V and 4 bases from J, leaving 14 bases between. Germline V gives CDR1 SGHNT, CDR2 YYREEE (reference sequence). The CDR3 DNA reads as TGTGCCAGCAGCTTGAGCCGCCTCACGTTCACTGAAGCTTTCTTT. Residues: CASSLSRLTFTEAFF.

This sequence joins TRBV10-1 and TRBJ2-5; 7 nucleotides line up with TRBD2. The junction had 7 bases not matched to a gene; V was cut back by 2 bases and J by 1 base. CDR3 length equals 16 residues. Germline V gives CDR1 WNHNN, CDR2 SYGVQD (reference sequence). CDR3 nucleotide sequence: TGCGCCAGCAGTGAGAGGGCAGCGGGGAGCCAAGAGACCCAGTACTTC. Translating it yields CASSERAAGSQETQYF.

In this sample, this clone turned up a few times. The chain recombines TRBV5-1 with TRBJ1-1; TRBD1 matches at 8 bases. The CDR3 has 16 amino acids. V lost 2 bases, J lost 5 bases, and 11 bases stayed unmatched. Germline V gene lookup returns CDR1 SGHRS and CDR2 YFSETQ. The CDR3: CASSLGQGVDGTEAFF. Here the CDR3 DNA reads TGCGCCAGCAGCTTAGGACAGGGCGTTGACGGGACTGAAGCTTTCTTT.

The genes are TRBV6-5 and TRBJ2-5, with D tentatively TRBD2 (6 bases). This CDR3 is 15 amino acids long. Germline loops: CDR1 MNHEY, CDR2 SVGAGI. Deletions cut 3 bases from V and 3 bases from J, with 14 bases between. The CDR3 DNA reads TGTGCCAGCAGTTATGTAGGGGCGGGGAAAGAGACCCAGTACTTC. Translation: CASSYVGAGKETQYF.

The chain is built from TRBV19 and TRBJ1-5; D gene unclear. Trimming removed 3 bases at V and 3 bases at J, with 9 bases between. The CDR3 length is 14 residues. Germline lookup yields CDR1 LNHDA and CDR2 SQIVND (reference sequence). The DNA of the CDR3 is TGTGCCAGTAGTATCGTCAACTCCAATCAGCCCCAGCATTTT. Its protein is CASSIVNSNQPQHF.

The rearrangement joins TRBV4-1 to TRBJ2-3, with D uncertain. Germline V gives CDR1 MGHRA, CDR2 YSYEKL. Trimming removed 3 bases at V and 4 bases at J, with 11 bases between. The CDR3 has 14 residues. This CDR3 is CASSQKLLADTQYF. The CDR3 DNA sequence: TGCGCCAGCAGCCAGAAGTTACTTGCAGATACGCAGTATTTT.

CDR3: CASSPDGGSKGTEAFF. CDR3 bases: TGTGCCAGCAGCCCGGATGGAGGGAGTAAGGGAACTGAAGCTTTCTTT. This chain links TRBV5-6 with TRBJ1-1; D not resolved. The CDR3 spans 16 residues. The V end lost 4 bases, the J end lost 5 bases, and 21 bases lay between the germline ends. The V gene's germline CDR1 is SGHDT and CDR2 YYEEEE.

CDR3: CASSPKGGEGSPLHF. In DNA, the CDR3 is TGTGCCAGCTCACCAAAAGGGGGCGAGGGGTCACCCCTCCACTTT. The chain combines TRBV18 with TRBJ1-6; 7 nucleotides line up with TRBD1. Per the germline V gene, CDR1 is KGHSH and CDR2 is LQKENI. The CDR3 is 15 residues long. V was clipped by 2 bases and J by 10 bases; unmatched bases: 8.

The chain carries TRBV6-5 and TRBJ2-7; possible D gene TRBD1, 7 bases. The CDR3 runs 15 residues. The V gene lost 5 bases and the J gene lost 4 bases, with 18 bases spanning the gap. Per the germline V gene, CDR1 is MNHEY and CDR2 is SVGAGI. The CDR3 nucleotides are TGTGCCAGCAGTCGCCAGGGCAGGGGGGATTACGAGCAGTACTTC. Protein product: CASSRQGRGDYEQYF.

V and J are TRBV5-1 and TRBJ2-2; TRBD2 matches at 9 bases. Germline CDR1 and CDR2: SGHRS and YFSETQ. The junction had 4 bases not matched to a gene; V was cut back by 2 bases and J by 5 bases. The CDR3 contains 15 residues. For the CDR3, the DNA is TGCGCCAGCAGCTTCGGACTAGCGTGGACCGGGGAGCTGTTTTTT. The encoded protein is CASSFGLAWTGELFF.

By frequency in the sample, this clone is medium-sized. The chain is built from TRBV6-8 and TRBJ1-1; 11 bases match TRBD1. Germline values: CDR1 MNHGY, CDR2 SAAAGT. The length of the CDR3 is 15 residues. J was trimmed by 7 bases and V by 6 bases; bases with no gene match: 10. The CDR3 spells CASSFTDRGLREAFF. In DNA form, the CDR3 reads TGTGCCAGCAGCTTCACGGACAGGGGGCTCCGTGAAGCTTTCTTT.

The V and J genes are TRBV14 and TRBJ2-5, with D maybe TRBD1 (5 bases). The ends were cut back, 0 bases at V and 3 bases at J, with 11 bases in the middle. From germline, CDR1 is SGHDN and CDR2 FVKESK. The CDR3 contains 15 residues. CDR3 amino acids: CASSQDPAGKETQYF. Here the CDR3 DNA reads TGTGCCAGCAGCCAAGACCCCGCAGGGAAAGAGACCCAGTACTTC.

This clone was observed a single time. The chain recombines TRBV12-3 or TRBV12-4 with TRBJ2-7; the D gene is possibly TRBD2 (5 bases). Trimming left V 5 bases short and J 6 bases short, with 8 bases between. This CDR3 has 11 residues. This CDR3 is CASSLGSEQYF. Here the CDR3 DNA reads TGTGCCAGCAGTCTAGGGAGCGAGCAGTACTTC.

The CDR3 DNA is TGTGCCTGGAGTGTACGGACATCGTATGAAAAACTGTTTTTT. Translating it yields CAWSVRTSYEKLFF. The chain carries TRBV30 and TRBJ1-4, with a tentative D call TRBD1 (5 bases). The CDR3 is 14 residues long. The germline V gene has CDR1 GTSNPN and CDR2 SVGIG (reference sequence). V was pared by 0 bases and J by 6 bases, with 11 bases between.

The chain is built from TRBV7-9 and TRBJ1-5; D not certain. Germline V gene lookup returns CDR1 SEHNR and CDR2 FQNEAQ (reference sequence). Deletions cut 1 base from V and 3 bases from J, with 10 bases between. This CDR3 is built from 15 residues. CDR3 sequence reads: CASSLESSSNQPQHF. The CDR3 coding sequence is TGTGCCAGCAGCTTAGAGTCAAGCTCCAATCAGCCCCAGCATTTT.

The genes are TRBV5-1 and TRBJ2-1; possibly TRBD1 for D (5 bases). V was cut by 0 bases and J by 3 bases, with 10 bases left in between. Germline loops: CDR1 SGHRS, CDR2 YFSETQ. This CDR3 spans 15 amino acids. CDR3 DNA sequence: TGCGCCAGCAGCTTGGGCAGGGTGGGCTACAATGAGCAGTTCTTC. As protein: CASSLGRVGYNEQFF.

This clone was observed a handful of times. The CDR3 DNA reads as TGTGCCAGCAGCCCCTATGGGACAGGGAATGAAAAACTGTTTTTT. This sequence encodes CASSPYGTGNEKLFF. V is TRBV9 and J is TRBJ1-4; 9 bases are a match to TRBD1. V lost 4 bases and J lost 5; bases outside the gene matches: 6. The CDR3 contains 15 residues. CDR1 and CDR2 (germline): SGDLS, YYNGEE.

CDR3 DNA sequence: TGTGCCAGCAGACAGGGGGTCTGGGTTAATCAGCCCCAGCATTTT. It translates to CASRQGVWVNQPQHF. V is TRBV6-5 and J is TRBJ1-5; 8 positions agree with TRBD1. Germline trimming cut 6 bases from V and 4 bases from J; bases unmatched to any gene: 8. The CDR3 length is 15 residues. Germline CDR1 and CDR2: MNHEY and SVGAGI.

This clone appeared a few times. The V gene is TRBV6-1, the J gene TRBJ2-7; D gene ambiguous. Germline V gene data show CDR1 as MNHNS and CDR2 as SASEGT. The CDR3 contains 15 residues. V was pared by 3 bases and J by 6 bases, with 18 bases between. The CDR3 is CASSDRNPGPFEQYF. The CDR3 DNA follows: TGTGCCAGCAGTGATCGGAACCCGGGTCCCTTCGAGCAGTACTTC.